These T cell receptor beta chains were read from a single sample in a study of human T cells and chemical hapten exposure. TCRdb fed the RACE reads into MiXCR, producing one record per CDR3 protein. In the table there are 180,000 or so distinct CDR3 sequences, just under 30% of which are singletons. Source: whole blood, taken in connection with sensitization to the hapten diphenylcyclopropenone (DPC). The receptors derive from a young woman with alopecia areata. Some clones in this sample may be carry-over from other donors' samples. Both conserved end residues are part of each CDR3.

V: TRBV27; CDR3: CASRDTSSYEQYF
V: TRBV28; CDR3: CASSLEAPYNEQFF
V: TRBV20-1; CDR3: CSASRLAGAGDTQYF
V: TRBV15; CDR3: CATSGGQGNNSPLHF
V: TRBV19; CDR3: CASSIDRDNSNQPQHF
V: TRBV29-1; CDR3: CSVVAGNTEAFF
V: TRBV7-8; CDR3: CASSLADRRHEAFF
V: TRBV28; CDR3: CATLVGGKTGELFF
V: TRBV7-2; CDR3: CASSLVGLLAKNIQYF
V: TRBV29-1; CDR3: CSVPLDTLAGYF
V: TRBV29-1; CDR3: CSVRGHQETQYF
V: TRBV20-1; CDR3: CSAILQDTGTQYF
V: TRBV6-2/TRBV6-3; CDR3: CASSYSRGASSQPQHF